The rows below give T cell receptor beta chains drawn from one sample of a study of T cell responses to AZD1222 COVID-19 vaccine. Only in-frame clones appear in the TCRdb table, and some are missing; sequencing was by immunoSEQ multiplex PCR. The table includes about 160,000 clones, 88% detected once. Sequences were derived from peripheral blood, sampled on day 0 of AZD1222 vaccination. The receptors here all came from an adult in good health. Each CDR3 is given with its conserved first and last residue. A D gene is named only where the DNA matches it firmly. Clone size is not always given. Where it is, it says once, few, many or a class for expanded clones.

V gene: TRBV6-5
J gene: TRBJ1-2
CDR3 length: 15
D gene: TRBD1
clone size: .
CDR3 protein: CASGPQGGADYGYTF
CDR3 DNA: TGTGCCAGCGGCCCCCAAGGGGGCGCGGACTATGGCTACACCTTC

V gene: TRBV5-5
J gene: TRBJ2-7
CDR3 length: 15
D gene: TRBD2
clone size: .
CDR3 protein: CASSLGLAELYEQYF
CDR3 DNA: TGTGCCAGCAGCTTGGGTCTAGCGGAACTCTACGAGCAGTACTTC

V gene: TRBV7-9
J gene: TRBJ1-2
CDR3 length: 15
D gene: TRBD1
clone size: once
CDR3 protein: CARSNPGQGDYGYTF
CDR3 DNA: TGTGCCAGAAGCAATCCGGGACAGGGGGACTATGGCTACACCTTC

V gene: TRBV12-3/TRBV12-4
J gene: TRBJ1-2
CDR3 length: 13
D gene: .
clone size: .
CDR3 protein: CASSFRGSNGYTF
CDR3 DNA: TGTGCCAGCAGTTTTCGGGGGAGTAATGGCTACACCTTC

V gene: TRBV7-8
J gene: TRBJ2-1
CDR3 length: 16
D gene: .
clone size: .
CDR3 protein: CASSLAGSLSYNEQFF
CDR3 DNA: TGTGCCAGCAGCTTAGCGGGCAGCCTCTCCTACAATGAGCAGTTCTTC

V gene: TRBV28
J gene: TRBJ1-4
CDR3 length: 14
D gene: TRBD1
clone size: .
CDR3 protein: CASSSGTEHEKLFF
CDR3 DNA: TGTGCCAGCAGTTCCGGGACAGAACATGAAAAACTGTTTTTT

V gene: TRBV5-6
J gene: TRBJ2-7
CDR3 length: 14
D gene: .
clone size: .
CDR3 protein: CASSPEGNPYEQYF
CDR3 DNA: TGTGCCAGCAGCCCTGAGGGGAACCCCTACGAGCAGTACTTC

V gene: TRBV7-2
J gene: TRBJ2-7
CDR3 length: 13
D gene: .
clone size: .
CDR3 protein: CASSFSGSYEQYF
CDR3 DNA: TGTGCCAGCAGCTTTAGCGGATCCTACGAGCAGTACTTC

V gene: TRBV29-1
J gene: TRBJ2-7
CDR3 length: 13
D gene: .
clone size: .
CDR3 protein: CSAKGGLVYEQYF
CDR3 DNA: TGCAGCGCGAAGGGGGGGCTGGTCTACGAGCAGTACTTC

V gene: TRBV7-8
J gene: TRBJ2-1
CDR3 length: 15
D gene: TRBD1
clone size: .
CDR3 protein: CASSRSGTAYNEQFF
CDR3 DNA: TGTGCCAGCAGCCGCAGTGGGACAGCCTACAATGAGCAGTTCTTC

V gene: TRBV30
J gene: TRBJ1-1
CDR3 length: 15
D gene: .
clone size: .
CDR3 protein: CAWSLDGSRGTEAFF
CDR3 DNA: TGTGCCTGGAGCTTGGACGGGAGTCGGGGCACTGAAGCTTTCTTT

V gene: TRBV3-1/TRBV3-2
J gene: TRBJ2-3
CDR3 length: 11
D gene: .
clone size: few
CDR3 protein: CASSLTDTQYF
CDR3 DNA: TGTGCCAGCAGCCTCACAGATACGCAGTATTTT

V gene: TRBV5-1
J gene: TRBJ2-2
CDR3 length: 15
D gene: TRBD1
clone size: .
CDR3 protein: CASEKQGAGTGELFF
CDR3 DNA: TGCGCCAGCGAAAAACAGGGGGCTGGCACCGGGGAGCTGTTTTTT

V gene: TRBV5-5
J gene: TRBJ1-2
CDR3 length: 15
D gene: .
clone size: few
CDR3 protein: CASSGGGMGNYGYTF
CDR3 DNA: TGTGCCAGCAGCGGGGGTGGGATGGGAAACTATGGCTACACCTTC

V gene: TRBV5-1
J gene: TRBJ1-6
CDR3 length: 15
D gene: .
clone size: .
CDR3 protein: CASSTGQREGSPLHF
CDR3 DNA: TGCGCCAGCAGCACTGGACAGCGCGAAGGGTCACCCCTCCACTTT

V gene: TRBV5-1
J gene: TRBJ2-7
CDR3 length: 13
D gene: TRBD1
clone size: .
CDR3 protein: CASSRDRGHEQYF
CDR3 DNA: TGCGCCAGCAGCCGGGACAGGGGTCACGAGCAGTACTTC

V gene: TRBV7-2
J gene: TRBJ1-5
CDR3 length: 13
D gene: .
clone size: .
CDR3 protein: CASRRHPTQPQHF
CDR3 DNA: TGTGCCAGCAGGAGACATCCCACCCAGCCCCAGCATTTT

V gene: TRBV13
J gene: TRBJ2-3
CDR3 length: 15
D gene: TRBD2
clone size: .
CDR3 protein: CASSLLAGATDTQYF
CDR3 DNA: TGTGCCAGCAGCTTACTAGCGGGAGCCACAGATACGCAGTATTTT

V gene: TRBV27
J gene: TRBJ2-2
CDR3 length: 15
D gene: TRBD1
clone size: .
CDR3 protein: CASSFTGGNTGELFF
CDR3 DNA: TGTGCCAGCAGTTTCACAGGGGGAAACACCGGGGAGCTGTTTTTT

V gene: TRBV2
J gene: TRBJ1-4
CDR3 length: 15
D gene: .
clone size: .
CDR3 protein: CASRLDGPLGEKLFF
CDR3 DNA: TGTGCCAGCAGGTTAGACGGACCCTTGGGGGAAAAACTGTTTTTT

V gene: TRBV5-1
J gene: TRBJ2-7
CDR3 length: 12
D gene: .
clone size: .
CDR3 protein: CASSLYREEQYF
CDR3 DNA: TGCGCCAGCAGCTTGTACAGGGAGGAGCAGTACTTC

V gene: TRBV19
J gene: TRBJ1-2
CDR3 length: 15
D gene: .
clone size: .
CDR3 protein: CASSIWSGNGYGYTF
CDR3 DNA: TGTGCCAGTAGTATATGGTCAGGGAACGGCTATGGCTACACCTTC

V gene: TRBV6-1
J gene: TRBJ1-4
CDR3 length: 15
D gene: .
clone size: .
CDR3 protein: CASSKRMGADEKLFF
CDR3 DNA: TGTGCCAGCAGTAAAAGAATGGGGGCTGATGAAAAACTGTTTTTT

V gene: TRBV3-1/TRBV3-2
J gene: TRBJ2-1
CDR3 length: 16
D gene: .
clone size: .
CDR3 protein: CASSHLGALSYNEQFF
CDR3 DNA: TGTGCCAGCAGCCATCTTGGGGCCCTCTCCTACAATGAGCAGTTCTTC

V gene: TRBV7-9
J gene: TRBJ2-7
CDR3 length: 11
D gene: .
clone size: few
CDR3 protein: CASSSTHEQYF
CDR3 DNA: TGTGCCAGCAGCTCCACCCACGAGCAGTACTTC

V gene: TRBV2
J gene: TRBJ1-2
CDR3 length: 15
D gene: .
clone size: once
CDR3 protein: CASSEEGRSGLENTF
CDR3 DNA: TGTGCCAGCAGTGAAGAGGGGCGGTCAGGGTTAGAAAACACCTTC

V gene: TRBV29-1
J gene: TRBJ2-3
CDR3 length: 13
D gene: .
clone size: .
CDR3 protein: CSVHGGLTDTQYF
CDR3 DNA: TGCAGCGTTCACGGGGGGCTTACAGATACGCAGTATTTT

V gene: TRBV10-3
J gene: TRBJ1-2
CDR3 length: 16
D gene: TRBD1
clone size: .
CDR3 protein: CAISEGRQGADYGYTF
CDR3 DNA: TGTGCCATCAGTGAGGGGAGACAGGGGGCCGACTATGGCTACACCTTC

V gene: TRBV21-1
J gene: TRBJ1-1
CDR3 length: 16
D gene: .
clone size: .
CDR3 protein: CASSNNPIAENTEAFF
CDR3 DNA: TGTGCCAGCAGCAACAACCCAATCGCGGAGAACACTGAAGCTTTCTTT

V gene: TRBV5-4
J gene: TRBJ2-2
CDR3 length: 17
D gene: .
clone size: .
CDR3 protein: CASSVGSRAGETGELFF
CDR3 DNA: TGTGCCAGCAGCGTCGGTTCGAGGGCAGGGGAGACCGGGGAGCTGTTTTTT

V gene: TRBV28
J gene: TRBJ2-7
CDR3 length: 15
D gene: TRBD1
clone size: once
CDR3 protein: CASSSAGTGAYEQYF
CDR3 DNA: TGTGCCAGCAGTTCGGCCGGGACAGGGGCCTACGAGCAGTACTTC

V gene: TRBV12-3/TRBV12-4
J gene: TRBJ1-2
CDR3 length: 13
D gene: .
clone size: .
CDR3 protein: CASSGTQTSGYTF
CDR3 DNA: TGTGCCAGCTCGGGAACCCAGACATCTGGCTACACCTTC

V gene: TRBV28
J gene: TRBJ1-3
CDR3 length: 17
D gene: .
clone size: .
CDR3 protein: CASSRPGRVGPGNTIYF
CDR3 DNA: TGTGCCAGCAGCCGTCCGGGCAGGGTAGGACCCGGAAACACCATATATTTT

V gene: TRBV5-6
J gene: TRBJ1-3
CDR3 length: 14
D gene: .
clone size: .
CDR3 protein: CASSPGGRGNTIYF
CDR3 DNA: TGTGCCAGCAGCCCGGGCGGCAGGGGAAACACCATATATTTT

V gene: TRBV5-1
J gene: TRBJ1-1
CDR3 length: 15
D gene: .
clone size: .
CDR3 protein: CASSLIVGMNTEAFF
CDR3 DNA: TGCGCCAGCAGCTTGATAGTGGGGATGAACACTGAAGCTTTCTTT

V gene: TRBV14
J gene: TRBJ2-7
CDR3 length: 12
D gene: .
clone size: .
CDR3 protein: CASSQISYEQYF
CDR3 DNA: TGTGCCAGCAGCCAAATTTCCTACGAGCAGTACTTC

V gene: TRBV6-2/TRBV6-3
J gene: TRBJ1-1
CDR3 length: 15
D gene: .
clone size: .
CDR3 protein: CASIPRGVMGTEAFF
CDR3 DNA: TGTGCCAGCATCCCCCGTGGGGTCATGGGCACTGAAGCTTTCTTT

V gene: TRBV28
J gene: TRBJ2-7
CDR3 length: 12
D gene: .
clone size: .
CDR3 protein: CATEGVFYEQYF
CDR3 DNA: TGTGCCACCGAGGGGGTCTTCTACGAGCAGTACTTC

V gene: TRBV28
J gene: TRBJ1-2
CDR3 length: 14
D gene: TRBD1
clone size: .
CDR3 protein: CASTPEDRANGYTF
CDR3 DNA: TGTGCCAGCACCCCCGAGGACAGGGCGAATGGCTACACCTTC

V gene: TRBV30
J gene: TRBJ1-2
CDR3 length: 16
D gene: .
clone size: .
CDR3 protein: CAWSNSQAGVNYGYTF
CDR3 DNA: TGTGCCTGGAGTAACTCACAGGCTGGGGTTAACTATGGCTACACCTTC

V gene: TRBV30
J gene: TRBJ2-2
CDR3 length: 15
D gene: TRBD2
clone size: .
CDR3 protein: CAYAPAGEVTGELFF
CDR3 DNA: TGTGCCTACGCACCTGCGGGAGAGGTCACCGGGGAGCTGTTTTTT

V gene: TRBV28
J gene: TRBJ2-7
CDR3 length: 16
D gene: TRBD2
clone size: once
CDR3 protein: CASSPPRRREAYEQYF
CDR3 DNA: TGTGCCAGCAGCCCACCTCGACGGCGGGAGGCTTACGAGCAGTACTTC

V gene: TRBV4-2
J gene: TRBJ1-6
CDR3 length: 15
D gene: TRBD1
clone size: .
CDR3 protein: CASSQKGARNSPLHF
CDR3 DNA: TGTGCCAGCAGCCAAAAGGGGGCGAGAAATTCACCCCTCCACTTT

V gene: TRBV18
J gene: TRBJ1-4
CDR3 length: 13
D gene: .
clone size: .
CDR3 protein: CASSPDPRGKLFF
CDR3 DNA: TGTGCCAGCTCTCCCGACCCGAGAGGGAAACTGTTTTTT

V gene: TRBV11-2
J gene: TRBJ2-1
CDR3 length: 19
D gene: TRBD2
clone size: once
CDR3 protein: CASSLNPTSGSASYNEQFF
CDR3 DNA: TGTGCCAGCAGCCTCAATCCGACTAGCGGGAGTGCTTCCTACAATGAGCAGTTCTTC

V gene: TRBV19
J gene: TRBJ2-1
CDR3 length: 16
D gene: .
clone size: .
CDR3 protein: CASSPQNSRAGNEQFF
CDR3 DNA: TGTGCCAGTAGTCCTCAGAACTCGAGGGCGGGCAATGAGCAGTTCTTC

V gene: TRBV5-1
J gene: TRBJ2-1
CDR3 length: 17
D gene: TRBD2
clone size: .
CDR3 protein: CASRKVGGLAGVGEQFF
CDR3 DNA: TGCGCCAGCAGAAAAGTCGGGGGACTAGCGGGAGTTGGTGAGCAGTTCTTC